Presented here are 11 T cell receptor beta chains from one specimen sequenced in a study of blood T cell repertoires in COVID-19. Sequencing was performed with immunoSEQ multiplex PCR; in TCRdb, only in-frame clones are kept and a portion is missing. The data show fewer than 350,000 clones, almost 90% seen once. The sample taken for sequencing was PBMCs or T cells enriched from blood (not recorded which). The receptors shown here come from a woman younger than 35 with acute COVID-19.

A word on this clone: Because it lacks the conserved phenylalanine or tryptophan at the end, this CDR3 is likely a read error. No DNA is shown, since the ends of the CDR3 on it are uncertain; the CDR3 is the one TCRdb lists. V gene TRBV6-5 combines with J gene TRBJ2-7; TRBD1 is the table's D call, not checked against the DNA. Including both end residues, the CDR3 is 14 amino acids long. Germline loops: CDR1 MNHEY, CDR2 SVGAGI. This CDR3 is CASSTGTGISLEFS.

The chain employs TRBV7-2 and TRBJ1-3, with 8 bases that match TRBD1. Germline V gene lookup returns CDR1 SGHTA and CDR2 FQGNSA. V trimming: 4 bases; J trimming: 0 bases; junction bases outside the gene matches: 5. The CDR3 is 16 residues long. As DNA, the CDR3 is TGTGCCAGCAGCTCGGGACAGGAGTTCTCTGGAAACACCATATATTTT. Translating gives CASSSGQEFSGNTIYF.

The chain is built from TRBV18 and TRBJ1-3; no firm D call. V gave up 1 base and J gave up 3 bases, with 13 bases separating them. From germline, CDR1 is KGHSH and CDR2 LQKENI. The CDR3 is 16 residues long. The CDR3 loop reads CASSPRLGDLGNTIYF. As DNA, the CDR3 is TGTGCCAGCTCACCACGGCTGGGAGATCTTGGAAACACCATATATTTT.

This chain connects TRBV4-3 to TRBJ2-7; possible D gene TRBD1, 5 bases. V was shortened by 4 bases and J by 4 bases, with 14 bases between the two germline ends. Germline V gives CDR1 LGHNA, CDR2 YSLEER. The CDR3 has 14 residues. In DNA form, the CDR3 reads TGCGCCAGCAGCCCCCCAGGCAGGGCTTACGAGCAGTACTTC. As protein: CASSPPGRAYEQYF.

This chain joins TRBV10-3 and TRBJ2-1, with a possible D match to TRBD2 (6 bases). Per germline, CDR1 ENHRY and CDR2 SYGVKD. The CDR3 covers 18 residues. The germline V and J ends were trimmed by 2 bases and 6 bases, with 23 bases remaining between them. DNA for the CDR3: TGTGCCATCAGTGAGCCCTTAGGGTCCACGGGACTTTCCAATGAGCAGTTCTTC. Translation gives CAISEPLGSTGLSNEQFF.

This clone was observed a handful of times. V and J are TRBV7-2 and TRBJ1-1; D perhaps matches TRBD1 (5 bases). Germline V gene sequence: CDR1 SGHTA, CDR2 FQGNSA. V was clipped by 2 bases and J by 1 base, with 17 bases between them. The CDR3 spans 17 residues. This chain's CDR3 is CASSLYPVDRRNTEAFF. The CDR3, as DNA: TGTGCCAGCAGCTTATACCCGGTCGACAGAAGGAACACTGAAGCTTTCTTT. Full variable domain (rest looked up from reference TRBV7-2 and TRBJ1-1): GAGVSQSPSNKVTEKGKDVELRCDPISGHTALYWYRQSLGQGLEFLIYFQGNSAPDKSGLPSDRFSAERTGGSVSTLTIQRTQQEDSAVYLCASSLYPVDRRNTEAFFGQGTRLTVV.

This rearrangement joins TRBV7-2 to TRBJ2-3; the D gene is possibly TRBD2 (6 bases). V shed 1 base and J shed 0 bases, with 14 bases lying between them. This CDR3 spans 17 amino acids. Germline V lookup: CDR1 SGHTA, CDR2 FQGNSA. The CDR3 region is CASSLGGPGSSTDTQYF. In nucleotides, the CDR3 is TGTGCCAGCAGCTTAGGGGGCCCCGGGAGCAGCACAGATACGCAGTATTTT.

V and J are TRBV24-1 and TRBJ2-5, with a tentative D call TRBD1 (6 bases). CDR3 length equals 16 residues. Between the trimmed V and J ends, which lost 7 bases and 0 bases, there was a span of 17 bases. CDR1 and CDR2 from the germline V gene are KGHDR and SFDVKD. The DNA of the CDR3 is TGTGCCACCAGGGACAGTAGCAAAGGGGACCAAGAGACCCAGTACTTC. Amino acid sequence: CATRDSSKGDQETQYF.

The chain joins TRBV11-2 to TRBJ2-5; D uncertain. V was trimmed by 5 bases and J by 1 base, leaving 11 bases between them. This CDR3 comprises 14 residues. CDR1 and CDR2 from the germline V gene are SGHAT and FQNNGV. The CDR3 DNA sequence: TGTGCCAGCAGCGTAGTAGCCCCCCAAGAGACCCAGTACTTC. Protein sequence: CASSVVAPQETQYF.

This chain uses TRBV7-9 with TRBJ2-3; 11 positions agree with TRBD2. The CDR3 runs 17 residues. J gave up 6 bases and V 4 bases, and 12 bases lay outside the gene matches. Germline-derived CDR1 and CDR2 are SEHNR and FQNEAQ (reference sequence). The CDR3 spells CASSSYTSGRGGDTQYF. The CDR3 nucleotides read TGTGCCAGCAGCTCCTATACTAGCGGGAGAGGGGGTGATACGCAGTATTTT. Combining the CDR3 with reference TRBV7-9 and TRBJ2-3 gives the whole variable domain DTGVSQNPRHKITKRGQNVTFRCDPISEHNRLYWYRQTLGQGPEFLTYFQNEAQLEKSRLLSDRFSAERPKGSFSTLEIQRTEQGDSAMYLCASSSYTSGRGGDTQYFGPGTRLTVL.

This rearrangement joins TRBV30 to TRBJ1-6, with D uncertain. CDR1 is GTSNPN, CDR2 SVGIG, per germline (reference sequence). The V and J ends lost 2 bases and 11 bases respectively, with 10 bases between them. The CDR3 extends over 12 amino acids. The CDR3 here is CAWSISETPLHF. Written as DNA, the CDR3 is TGTGCCTGGAGTATATCAGAAACACCCCTCCACTTT.